The next 8 T cell receptor beta chains were all read from a single sample in a study of shared clonotypes between healthy human individuals. Profiling relied on immunoSEQ multiplex PCR, and the TCRdb table lists in-frame clones only, not all of them. The sample includes approximately 1,000,000 clones, about 72% of them seen just once. Sequenced material: memory CD4+ T cells from PBMCs. Subset denoted: CD45RA-negative fraction. The receptors derive from a man aged 18 to 35 in good health. Some clones in this sample may be carry-over from other donors' samples.

This clone appeared a few times. The rearrangement joins TRBV5-1 to TRBJ2-5; tentatively, D is TRBD1 (6 bases). Trimming pared 0 bases from V and 6 bases from J, leaving 9 bases between. The CDR3 has 13 residues. Germline values: CDR1 SGHRS, CDR2 YFSETQ. This CDR3 reads CASSLDRAKTQYF. The CDR3 bases are TGCGCCAGCAGCTTGGACAGGGCAAAGACCCAGTACTTC.

In nucleotides, the CDR3 is TGTGCCAGCACCGACAGTGCCCAGAACTATGGCTACACCTTC. It translates to CASTDSAQNYGYTF. The chain uses TRBV28 and TRBJ1-2; weak D call: TRBD1 (5 bases). This CDR3 has 14 residues. Germline loops: CDR1 MDHEN, CDR2 SYDVKM. The germline V and J ends were trimmed by 7 bases and 2 bases, with 14 bases remaining between them.

V and J are TRBV19 and TRBJ2-4; TRBD1 might be the D (6 bases). Germline lookup yields CDR1 LNHDA and CDR2 SQIVND (reference sequence). The CDR3 extends over 17 amino acids. Trimming cost V 4 bases and J 1 base, with 17 bases left between them. DNA of the CDR3: TGTGCCAGTAGTAGACTAACAGGGCCTACCGCCAAAAACATTCAGTACTTC. This encodes CASSRLTGPTAKNIQYF.

The chain has TRBV7-2 and TRBJ2-7; D unclear. Trimming left V 1 base short and J 1 base short, with 11 bases between. Germline lookup yields CDR1 SGHTA and CDR2 FQGNSA. This CDR3 is built from 15 residues. CDR3 DNA: TGTGCCAGCAGCTTAGTTGTAGGCCGGTCCTACGAGCAGTACTTC. As protein: CASSLVVGRSYEQYF.

This rearrangement joins TRBV11-2 to TRBJ1-3; possibly TRBD1 for D (5 bases). Germline CDR1 reads SGHAT; CDR2 reads FQNNGV. V lost 1 base to trimming and J lost 4 bases, with 11 bases between them. The CDR3 runs 15 residues. DNA of the CDR3: TGTGCCAGCAGCTTAGCCGGCAGGGTCGGAAACACCATATATTTT. Encoded protein: CASSLAGRVGNTIYF.

CDR3 in amino acids: CASSPPGFRTDTQYF. As DNA, the CDR3 is TGTGCCAGCTCACCACCGGGTTTCCGCACAGATACGCAGTATTTT. J is TRBJ2-3 and V is TRBV18; D unresolved. V lost 0 bases and J lost 1, with 8 bases in between. The germline gives CDR1 KGHSH, CDR2 LQKENI. This CDR3 contains 15 residues.

J is TRBJ2-2 and V is TRBV4-3; weak D call: TRBD1 (6 bases). The ends were cut back, 0 bases at V and 7 bases at J, with 18 bases in the middle. The CDR3 spans 17 residues. Germline V CDR1 and CDR2: LGHNA, YSLEER. CDR3: CASSQEFQGTSNGELFF. CDR3 bases: TGCGCCAGCAGCCAAGAGTTTCAGGGGACCTCAAACGGGGAGCTGTTTTTT.

This clone was picked up a small number of times. The gene calls are TRBV15 and TRBJ2-5; the match to TRBD2 covers 7 bases. The CDR3 sequence is 12 residues long. With V trimmed by 0 bases and J by 10 bases, 2 bases remained unmatched. CDR1 LNHNV and CDR2 YYDKDF come from the germline V gene (reference sequence). The CDR3 DNA is TGTGCCACCAGCAGAGATGCGGGGGACCAGTACTTC. It specifies CATSRDAGDQYF.